This TCR beta chain was observed in a study of T cells in Graves' hyperthyroidism and ophthalmopathy. General observations from the study: Ophthalmopathy was identified by the model a median around 6 months ahead of onset. Using 13 V-J features, a model discriminated ophthalmopathy from stable hyperthyroidism. Blood also held most thyroid clonotypes expanded beyond 0.001.

The patients, who ranged from 18 to 65 in age, presented with newly diagnosed hyperthyroidism lasting under 2 months. As for this clonotype: Its antigen is as yet unknown. This may be a read error, as it is one base from a much larger clone.

V lost 6 bases, J lost 0 bases, and 12 bases lay in between. The CDR3 contains 15 residues. Germline V gene lookup returns CDR1 MNHNS and CDR2 SASEGT. TCR beta CDR3 region amplification was performed from RNA transcripts. The primer set for the first-round RT-PCR of the TCR CDR3 was HTBI. In TCRdb, the multiplex PCR reads were re-called with MiXCR into one record per CDR3 protein. This sample has about 540,000 distinct CDR3 sequences, with just over 45% found just once. The chain couples TRBV6-1 to TRBJ1-5; perhaps TRBD1 as D (5 bases). This sequence was found in a woman aged 18-29 years with Graves' hyperthyroidism. Input material: peripheral blood or thyroid tissue (not recorded which). CDR3 sequence reads: CASSGRGSSNQPQHF. CDR3 nucleotide sequence: TGTGCCAGCAGCGGCCGGGGCAGTAGCAATCAGCCCCAGCATTTT.